The clone carrying this T cell receptor beta chain was recorded many times. No antigen is known for it. TCRdb re-analysed the 5' RACE reads in MiXCR, keeping a single row per CDR3 protein. This table has 250,000 or so distinct CDR3 sequences, approximately 7% appearing once. V lost 2 bases to trimming and J lost 7 bases, with 12 bases between them. The length of the CDR3 is 14 residues. Germline V gene lookup returns CDR1 DFQATT and CDR2 SNEGSKA (reference sequence). The sample originates from a study of identical twins. General study findings and limits: There were fewer insertions in abundant cord blood beta clonotypes, but memory repertoires showed no such pattern.

These data also formed part of another study, on yellow fever vaccine responses in identical twins. That publication notes: Reported findings indicate that twins' vaccine T cell responses seemed partially convergent, partially personalized.

What was sequenced was memory (CD45RO+) T cells sorted from blood. This TCR was sampled from a woman aged 18-29 years in good health. This sequence joins TRBV20-1 and TRBJ1-6, with a tentative D call TRBD1 (6 bases). CDR3 sequence (DNA): TGCAGTGCTAGACCCGGACAGAACAATTCACCCCTCCACTTT. Protein product: CSARPGQNNSPLHF.